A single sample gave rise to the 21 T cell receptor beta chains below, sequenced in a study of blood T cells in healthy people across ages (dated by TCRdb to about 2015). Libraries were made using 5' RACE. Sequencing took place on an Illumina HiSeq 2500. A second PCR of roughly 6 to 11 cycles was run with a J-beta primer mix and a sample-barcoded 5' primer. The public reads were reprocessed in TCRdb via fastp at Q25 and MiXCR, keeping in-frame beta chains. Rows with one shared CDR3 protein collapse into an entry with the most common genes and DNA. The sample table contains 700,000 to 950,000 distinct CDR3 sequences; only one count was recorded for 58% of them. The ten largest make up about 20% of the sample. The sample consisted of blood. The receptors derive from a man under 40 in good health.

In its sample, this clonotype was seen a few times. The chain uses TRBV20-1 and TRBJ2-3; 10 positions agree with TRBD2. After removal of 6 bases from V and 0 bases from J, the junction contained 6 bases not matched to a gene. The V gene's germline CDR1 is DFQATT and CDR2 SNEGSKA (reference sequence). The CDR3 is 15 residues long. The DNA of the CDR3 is TGCAGTGCAAGGACTAGCGGAACTAGCACAGATACGCAGTATTTT. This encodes CSARTSGTSTDTQYF.

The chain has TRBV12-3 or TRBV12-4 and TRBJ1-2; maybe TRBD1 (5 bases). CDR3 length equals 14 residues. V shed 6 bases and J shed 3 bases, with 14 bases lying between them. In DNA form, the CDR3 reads TGTGCCAGCAGGAGGCAGGGAGGCGACTATGGCTACACCTTC. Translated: CASRRQGGDYGYTF.

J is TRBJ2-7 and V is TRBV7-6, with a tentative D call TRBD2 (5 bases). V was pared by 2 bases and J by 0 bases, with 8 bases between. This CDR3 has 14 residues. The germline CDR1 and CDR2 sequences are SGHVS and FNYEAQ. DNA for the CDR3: TGTGCCAGCAGCTTAATGGAGGCCTCCTACGAGCAGTACTTC. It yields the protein CASSLMEASYEQYF.

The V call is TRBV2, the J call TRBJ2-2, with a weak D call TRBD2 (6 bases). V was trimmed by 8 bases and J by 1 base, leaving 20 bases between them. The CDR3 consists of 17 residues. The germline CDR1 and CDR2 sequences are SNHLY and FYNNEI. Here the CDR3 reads CASSYGRLAWNTGELFF. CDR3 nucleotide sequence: TGTGCCAGCTCCTACGGTCGTCTAGCGTGGAACACCGGGGAGCTGTTTTTT.

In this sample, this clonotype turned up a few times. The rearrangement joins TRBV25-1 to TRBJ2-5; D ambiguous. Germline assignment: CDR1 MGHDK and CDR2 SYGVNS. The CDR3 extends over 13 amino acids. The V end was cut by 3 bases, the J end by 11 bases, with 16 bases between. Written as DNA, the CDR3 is TGTGCCAGCAGTGATTTTGGCAGCGTGAAGCAGTACTTC. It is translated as CASSDFGSVKQYF.

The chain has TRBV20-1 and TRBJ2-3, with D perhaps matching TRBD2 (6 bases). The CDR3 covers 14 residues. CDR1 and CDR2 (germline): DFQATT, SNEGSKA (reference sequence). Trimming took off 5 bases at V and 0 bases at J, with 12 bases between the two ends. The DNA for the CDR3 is TGCAGTGCTGGGTTGGGACTCAGCACAGATACGCAGTATTTT. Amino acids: CSAGLGLSTDTQYF.

DNA of the CDR3: TGCAGTGCTAGTTATGGAGAGACCCAGTACTTC. Protein product: CSASYGETQYF. The V and J genes are TRBV20-1 and TRBJ2-5; D unresolved. The CDR3 spans 11 residues. Germline CDR1 is DFQATT and CDR2 is SNEGSKA (reference sequence). Trimming cost V 3 bases and J 4 bases, with 6 bases left between them.

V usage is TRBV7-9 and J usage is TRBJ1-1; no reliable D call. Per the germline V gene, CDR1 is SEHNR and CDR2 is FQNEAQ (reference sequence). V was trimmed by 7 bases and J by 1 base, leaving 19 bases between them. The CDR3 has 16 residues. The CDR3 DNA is TGTGCCAGCACCCCGGTGGGTCGGGGAACGAACACTGAAGCTTTCTTT. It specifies CASTPVGRGTNTEAFF. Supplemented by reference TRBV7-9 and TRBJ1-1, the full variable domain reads DTGVSQNPRHKITKRGQNVTFRCDPISEHNRLYWYRQTLGQGPEFLTYFQNEAQLEKSRLLSDRFSAERPKGSFSTLEIQRTEQGDSAMYLCASTPVGRGTNTEAFFGQGTRLTVV.

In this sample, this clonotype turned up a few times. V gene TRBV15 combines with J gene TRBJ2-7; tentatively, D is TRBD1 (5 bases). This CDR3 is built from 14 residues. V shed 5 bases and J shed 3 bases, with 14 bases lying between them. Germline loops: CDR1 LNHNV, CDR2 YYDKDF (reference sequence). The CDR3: CATSETERNYEQYF. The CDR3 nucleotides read TGTGCCACCAGCGAGACAGAAAGGAACTACGAGCAGTACTTC.

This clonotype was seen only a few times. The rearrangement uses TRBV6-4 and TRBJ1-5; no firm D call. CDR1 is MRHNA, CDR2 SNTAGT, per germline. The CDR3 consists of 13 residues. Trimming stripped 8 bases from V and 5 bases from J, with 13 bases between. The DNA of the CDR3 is TGTGCCAGCCATCAGGAGAGAGATCAGCCCCAGCATTTT. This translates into CASHQERDQPQHF.

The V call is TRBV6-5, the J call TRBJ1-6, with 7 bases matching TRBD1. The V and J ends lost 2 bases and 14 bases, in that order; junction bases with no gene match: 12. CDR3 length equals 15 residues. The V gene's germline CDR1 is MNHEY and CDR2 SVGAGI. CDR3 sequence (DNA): TGTGCCAGCAGTTACGGGTCTCAGGGGGTCATCACCCTCCACTTT. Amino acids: CASSYGSQGVITLHF.

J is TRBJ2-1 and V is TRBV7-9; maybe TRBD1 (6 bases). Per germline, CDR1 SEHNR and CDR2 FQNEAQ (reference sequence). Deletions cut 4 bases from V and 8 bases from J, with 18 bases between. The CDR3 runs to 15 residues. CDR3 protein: CASSSRATGWDEQFF. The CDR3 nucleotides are TGTGCCAGCAGCTCTAGGGCGACAGGTTGGGATGAGCAGTTCTTC.

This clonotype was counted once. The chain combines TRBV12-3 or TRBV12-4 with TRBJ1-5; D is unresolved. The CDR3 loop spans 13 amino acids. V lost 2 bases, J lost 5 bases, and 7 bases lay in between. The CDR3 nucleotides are TGTGCCAGCAGTTTAAAGAGGGATCAGCCCCAGCATTTT. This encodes CASSLKRDQPQHF.

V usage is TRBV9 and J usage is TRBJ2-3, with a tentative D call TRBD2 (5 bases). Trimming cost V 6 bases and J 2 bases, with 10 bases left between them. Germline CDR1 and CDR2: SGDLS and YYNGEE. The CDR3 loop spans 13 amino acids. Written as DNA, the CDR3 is TGTGCCAGCAACACCGGGAACACAGATACGCAGTATTTT. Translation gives CASNTGNTDTQYF.

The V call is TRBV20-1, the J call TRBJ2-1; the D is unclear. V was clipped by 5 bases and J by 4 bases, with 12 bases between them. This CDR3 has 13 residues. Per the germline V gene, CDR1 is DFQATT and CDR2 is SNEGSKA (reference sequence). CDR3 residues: CSAAHGVYNEQFF. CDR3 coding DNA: TGCAGTGCTGCCCATGGGGTTTACAATGAGCAGTTCTTC.

CDR3: CASSSEGTGEHEQFF. CDR3 in DNA: TGTGCCAGCAGCTCGGAGGGGACAGGGGAACATGAGCAGTTCTTC. V gene TRBV28 combines with J gene TRBJ2-1; the match to TRBD1 covers 10 bases. Germline V gene data show CDR1 as MDHEN and CDR2 as SYDVKM. This CDR3 comprises 15 residues. Trimming removed 6 bases from V and 8 bases from J; junction bases left unmatched: 10.

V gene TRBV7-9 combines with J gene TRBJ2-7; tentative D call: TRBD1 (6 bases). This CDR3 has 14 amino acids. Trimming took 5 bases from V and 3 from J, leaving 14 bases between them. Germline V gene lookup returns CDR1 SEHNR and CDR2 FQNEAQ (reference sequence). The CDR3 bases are TGTGCCAGCAGCCGCCGGACAGCACTCTACGAGCAGTACTTC. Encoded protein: CASSRRTALYEQYF.

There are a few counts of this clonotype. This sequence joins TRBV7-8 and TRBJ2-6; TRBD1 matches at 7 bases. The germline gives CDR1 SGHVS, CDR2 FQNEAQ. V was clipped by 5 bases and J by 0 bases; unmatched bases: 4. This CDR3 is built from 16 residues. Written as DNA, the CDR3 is TGTGCCAGCAGCCGAACAGGGGCCTCTGGGGCCAACGTCCTGACTTTC. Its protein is CASSRTGASGANVLTF.

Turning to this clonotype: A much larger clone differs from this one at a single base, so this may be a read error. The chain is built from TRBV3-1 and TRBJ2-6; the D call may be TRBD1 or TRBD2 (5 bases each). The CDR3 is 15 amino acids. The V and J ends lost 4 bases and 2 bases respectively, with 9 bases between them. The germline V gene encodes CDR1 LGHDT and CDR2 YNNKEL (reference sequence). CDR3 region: CASSRDATGANVLTF. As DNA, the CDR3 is TGTGCCAGCAGCCGGGACGCGACTGGGGCCAACGTCCTGACTTTC.

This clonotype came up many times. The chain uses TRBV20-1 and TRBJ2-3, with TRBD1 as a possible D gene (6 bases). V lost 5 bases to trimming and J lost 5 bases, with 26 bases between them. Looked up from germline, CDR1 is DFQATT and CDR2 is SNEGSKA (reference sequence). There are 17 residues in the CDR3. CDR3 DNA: TGCAGTGCTTTGCCAGTTCTAGACAGGATCGTGAGAGATACGCAGTATTTT. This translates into CSALPVLDRIVRDTQYF.

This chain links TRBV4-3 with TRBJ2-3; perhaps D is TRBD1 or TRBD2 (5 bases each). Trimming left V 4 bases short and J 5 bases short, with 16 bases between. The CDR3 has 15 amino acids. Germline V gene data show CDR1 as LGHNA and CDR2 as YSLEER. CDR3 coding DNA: TGCGCCAGCAGCCCAGGAGTTCGGGGCAGAGATACGCAGTATTTT. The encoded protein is CASSPGVRGRDTQYF.